The rows below give T cell receptor beta chains drawn from one sample of a study of blood T cell repertoires in COVID-19. The method was immunoSEQ multiplex PCR; TCRdb's version includes in-frame clones alone and lacks a portion of them. Of around 120,000 clones detected, around 90% appear once; the ten largest clones hold 3.8%. Input material: peripheral blood. The source is a woman between 55 and 75 years old with COVID-19, enrolled during active disease. The CDR3 runs from the conserved cysteine through the conserved F or W. The D gene is left open where the match is weak. Size tells how often a clone was seen (once, few, many) or the class of an expanded clone, and some rows leave it out.

NA TRBD1 TRBJ1-2 TRBV18 CASSHKRQSGQGAQGGYTF TGTGCCAGCTCACACAAACGCCAAAGCGGACAGGGGGCGCAGGGAGGCTACACCTTC
NA TRBD1 TRBJ1-2 TRBV5-1 CASSQTGAGSYTF TGCGCCAGCAGCCAAACAGGGGCCGGCAGCTACACCTTC
NA TRBD1 TRBJ1-1 TRBV7-8 CASSLEWQGAFSAAFF TGTGCCAGCAGCTTAGAGTGGCAGGGGGCCTTCTCGGCGGCTTTCTTT
NA NA TRBJ1-2 TRBV30 CAWSTLADSPVTTF TGTGCCTGGAGTACCCTCGCGGACAGCCCAGTCACCACCTTC
NA TRBD2 TRBJ2-3 TRBV6-2/TRBV6-3 CASSPGSGGPVDTQYF TGTGCCAGCAGTCCCGGTAGCGGGGGCCCTGTAGATACGCAGTATTTT
NA NA TRBJ2-2 TRBV5-4 CASSSRQTNTGELFF TGTGCCAGCAGCTCCCGACAGACAAACACCGGGGAGCTGTTTTTT
NA NA TRBJ2-3 TRBV15 CATSRPPRQSTDTQYF TGTGCCACCAGCAGACCTCCTAGACAGAGCACAGATACGCAGTATTTT
NA NA TRBJ1-2 TRBV7-2 CASSHARSRNYGYTF TGTGCCAGCAGCCATGCGAGGAGTCGGAACTATGGCTACACCTTC
NA NA TRBJ2-3 TRBV5-1 CASSLGGQTFTDTQYF TGCGCCAGCAGCTTGGGAGGACAGACTTTCACAGATACGCAGTATTTT
NA NA TRBJ2-1 TRBV6-2/TRBV6-3 CASSYPGQISSYNEQFF TGTGCCAGCAGTTATCCCGGACAGATAAGCTCCTACAATGAGCAGTTCTTC
NA NA TRBJ1-1 TRBV6-2/TRBV6-3 CASSYYGGDTEAFF TGTGCCAGCAGTTACTATGGAGGGGACACTGAAGCTTTCTTT
NA NA TRBJ1-6 TRBV30 CAWSVSGANNSPLHF TGTGCCTGGAGTGTATCAGGGGCCAATAATTCACCCCTCCACTTT
NA NA TRBJ2-3 TRBV21-1 CASTFTGGNTDTQYF TGTGCCAGCACCTTCACCGGGGGGAACACAGATACGCAGTATTTT
NA NA TRBJ1-5 TRBV7-2 CASSFWRDQPQHF TGTGCCAGCAGCTTTTGGAGAGATCAGCCCCAGCATTTT
NA NA TRBJ2-4 TRBV18 CASSPDMMLSKNIQYF TGTGCCAGCTCACCGGACATGATGTTGTCCAAAAACATTCAGTACTTC
NA NA TRBJ2-1 TRBV11-2 CAGGSSYNEQFF TGTGCCGGGGGCAGCTCCTACAATGAGCAGTTCTTC
NA NA TRBJ1-2 TRBV6-5 CASSYSRWRGDGYTF TGTGCCAGCAGTTACTCGAGGTGGAGGGGCGACGGCTACACCTTC
once TRBD1 TRBJ1-2 TRBV30 CAWGQAYGYTF TGTGCCTGGGGACAGGCCTATGGCTACACCTTC
NA NA TRBJ1-5 TRBV28 CASSEGRGVSQPQHF TGTGCCAGCAGCGAAGGGAGGGGGGTTAGTCAGCCCCAGCATTTT
NA TRBD1 TRBJ1-6 TRBV18 CASSPRDRGSPLHF TGTGCCAGCTCACCACGAGACAGGGGTTCACCCCTCCACTTT
NA NA TRBJ1-2 TRBV9 CASSRPTDAQNTNYGYTF TGTGCCAGCAGCAGACCGACAGACGCTCAAAATACTAACTATGGCTACACCTTC
NA TRBD1 TRBJ2-1 TRBV7-2 CASSFRVGQGSLDEQFF TGTGCCAGCAGCTTTAGGGTGGGACAGGGTTCTTTGGATGAGCAGTTCTTC
NA NA TRBJ2-1 TRBV5-1 CASASALAADEQFF TGCGCCAGCGCCTCCGCTCTAGCTGCGGATGAGCAGTTCTTC
NA NA TRBJ1-4 TRBV19 CASSPQATNEKLFF TGTGCCAGTAGTCCACAGGCAACTAATGAAAAACTGTTTTTT
NA NA TRBJ1-4 TRBV10-3 CAIGPSTGNNEKLFF TGTGCCATAGGCCCCAGCACAGGAAATAATGAAAAACTGTTTTTT
NA NA TRBJ1-2 TRBV18 CASSPPAGGYGYTF TGTGCCAGCTCACCACCGGCGGGCGGGTATGGCTACACCTTC
NA NA TRBJ1-4 TRBV7-2 CASSLGRAGVTEKLFF TGTGCCAGCAGCTTAGGAAGGGCAGGGGTGACTGAAAAACTGTTTTTT